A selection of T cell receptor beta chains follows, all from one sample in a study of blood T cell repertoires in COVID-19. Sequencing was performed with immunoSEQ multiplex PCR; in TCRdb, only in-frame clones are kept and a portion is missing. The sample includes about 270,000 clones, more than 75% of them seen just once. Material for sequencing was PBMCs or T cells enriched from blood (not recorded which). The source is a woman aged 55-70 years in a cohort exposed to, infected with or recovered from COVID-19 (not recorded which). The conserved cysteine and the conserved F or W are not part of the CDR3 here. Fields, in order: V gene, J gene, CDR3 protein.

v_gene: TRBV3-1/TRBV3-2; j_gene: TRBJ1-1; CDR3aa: ASSQVTGDTEAF
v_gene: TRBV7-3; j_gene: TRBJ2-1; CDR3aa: ASSLGLAGAYNEQF
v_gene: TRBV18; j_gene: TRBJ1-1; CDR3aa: ASSPPVGGNTEAF
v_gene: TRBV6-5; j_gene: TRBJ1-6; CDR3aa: ASTLASSYNSPLH
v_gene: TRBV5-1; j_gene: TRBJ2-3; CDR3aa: ASSSSRLAGGPPGTDTQY
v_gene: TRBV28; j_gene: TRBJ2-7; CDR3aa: ASSFQTSGSYEQY
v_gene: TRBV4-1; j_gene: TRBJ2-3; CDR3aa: ASSQGERKTDTQY
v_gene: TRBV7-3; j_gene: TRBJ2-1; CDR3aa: ASSAPGINEQF
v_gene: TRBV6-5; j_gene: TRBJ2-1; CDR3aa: ASSQQDNEQF
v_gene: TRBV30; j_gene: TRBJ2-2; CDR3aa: AWSALGGGELF
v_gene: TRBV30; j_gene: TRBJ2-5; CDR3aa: AFTETQETQY
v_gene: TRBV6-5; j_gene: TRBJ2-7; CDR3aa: ASSFRVSSDEQY
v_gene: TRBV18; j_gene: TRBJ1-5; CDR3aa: ASSPRDRGGNQPQH
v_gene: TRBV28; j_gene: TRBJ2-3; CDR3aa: ASREGTGGHGTQY
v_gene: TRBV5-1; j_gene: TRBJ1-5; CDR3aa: ASSLFSGQPQH
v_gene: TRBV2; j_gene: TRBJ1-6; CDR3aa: ASSPTGINSPLH
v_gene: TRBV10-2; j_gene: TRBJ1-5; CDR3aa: ASSELRRQGDVEVQPQH
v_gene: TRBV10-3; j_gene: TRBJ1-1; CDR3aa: AISKEMGTARREAF
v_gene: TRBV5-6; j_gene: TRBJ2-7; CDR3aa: ASSRLSTHEQY